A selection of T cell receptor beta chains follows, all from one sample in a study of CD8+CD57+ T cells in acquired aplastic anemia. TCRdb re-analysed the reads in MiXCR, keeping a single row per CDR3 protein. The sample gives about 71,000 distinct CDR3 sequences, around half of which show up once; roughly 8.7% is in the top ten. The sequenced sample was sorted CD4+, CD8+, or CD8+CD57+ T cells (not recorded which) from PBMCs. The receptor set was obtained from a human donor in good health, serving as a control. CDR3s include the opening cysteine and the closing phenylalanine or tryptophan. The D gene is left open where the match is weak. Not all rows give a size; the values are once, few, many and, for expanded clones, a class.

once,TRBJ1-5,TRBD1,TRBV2,TGTGCCAGTACCCCGGGACAGAGCAATCAGCCCCAGCATTTT,CASTPGQSNQPQHF
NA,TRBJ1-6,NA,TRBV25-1,TGTGCCAGCAGCCGGGCCCAGGGCTCACCCCTCCACTTT,CASSRAQGSPLHF
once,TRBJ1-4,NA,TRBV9,TGTGCCAGCAGCGTAGGTGGGTCGGGGTATGAAAAACTGTTTTTT,CASSVGGSGYEKLFF
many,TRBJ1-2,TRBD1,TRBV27,TGTGCCAGCAGTCCTCGAGGGGGACAGGGGATCCATGGCTACACCTTC,CASSPRGGQGIHGYTF
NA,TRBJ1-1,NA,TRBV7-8,TGTGCCAGCAGCCCCGAGGGGGGGCGATCGGACACTGAAGCTTTCTTT,CASSPEGGRSDTEAFF
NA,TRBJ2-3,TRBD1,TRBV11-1,TGTGCCAGCAGCTTCCGGACAGGGGGCACAGATACGCAGTATTTT,CASSFRTGGTDTQYF
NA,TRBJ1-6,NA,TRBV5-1,TGCGCCAGCAGCCTCCTCATAGGGGGGAATCCCTATAATTCACCCCTCCACTTT,CASSLLIGGNPYNSPLHF
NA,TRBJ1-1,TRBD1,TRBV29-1,TGCAGCGCTACAGGGGCAAGAGGGAACACTGAAGCTTTCTTT,CSATGARGNTEAFF
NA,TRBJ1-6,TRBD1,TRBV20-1,TGCAGTGCTTCCGATCTTGGGACAGGGCGGTCACCCCTCCACTTT,CSASDLGTGRSPLHF
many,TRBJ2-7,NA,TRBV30,TGTGCCTGGAGCCCAGGGTTGTCGCGGGAGCAGTACTTC,CAWSPGLSREQYF
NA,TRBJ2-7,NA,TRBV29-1,TGCAGCGTTGGGGAATACGGTGAGCAGTACTTC,CSVGEYGEQYF
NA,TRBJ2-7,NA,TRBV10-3,TGTGCCAGCAGTGAGGTAGGGGACAACTACGAGCAGTACTTC,CASSEVGDNYEQYF
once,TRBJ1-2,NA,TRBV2,TGTGCCAGCGTTTTCGAAGCTAACTATGGCTACACCTTC,CASVFEANYGYTF
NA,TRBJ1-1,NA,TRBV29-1,TGCAGCGTTGGGGCTGGGAACACTGAAGCTTTCTTT,CSVGAGNTEAFF
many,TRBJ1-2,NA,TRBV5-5,TGTGCCAGCAGCTGGGACTTCGTGGGCTACACCTTC,CASSWDFVGYTF
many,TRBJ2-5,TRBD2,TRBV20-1,TGCAGTGCTAGAGATCTACGAGCGGGAGGAGCGGAGACCCAGTACTTC,CSARDLRAGGAETQYF
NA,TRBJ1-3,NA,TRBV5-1,TGCGCCAGCAGCTTGGCCTGGGGAGAGGGAAACACCATATATTTT,CASSLAWGEGNTIYF
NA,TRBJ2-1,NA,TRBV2,TGTGCCATCACTACGAGCGATGCCGGTCTGAATGAGCAGTTCTTC,CAITTSDAGLNEQFF
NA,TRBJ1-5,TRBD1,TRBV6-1,TGTGCCGGCGGACAGGGGACTCAGCCCCAGCATTTT,CAGGQGTQPQHF
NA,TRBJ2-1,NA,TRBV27,TGTGCCAGCAGTCGAGGGAGCTCCTGCAATGAGCAGTTCTTC,CASSRGSSCNEQFF
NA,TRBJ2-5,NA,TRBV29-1,TGCAGCGTTAGACAATCGGAGACCCAGTACTTC,CSVRQSETQYF
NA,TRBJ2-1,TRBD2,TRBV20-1,TGCAGTGTTAGAGATCGGCGTGTAAGCGGGGGGGCCGGGAATGAGCAGTTCTTC,CSVRDRRVSGGAGNEQFF
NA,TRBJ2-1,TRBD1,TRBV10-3,TGTGCCATCAGGCAACCGGGACAGGGGGCGACTGAGCAGTTCTTC,CAIRQPGQGATEQFF